This T cell receptor beta chain emerged from a study of blood T cell repertoires in COVID-19. Study summary: The United States, Italy and Spain were the sources of the acute and convalescent COVID-19 samples.

Source study methods: Estimated nucleated cell counts came from reference gene primer amplification. Data came from immunoSEQ multiplex PCR; TCRdb stores just in-frame clones and leaves some out. D and trimming were read from the DNA, whereas the V and J calls and clone size are those reported in that table. The sample consists of some 220,000 clones, around 80% of them appearing once. Per germline, CDR1 SQVTM and CDR2 ANQGSEA. The CDR3 sequence is 14 residues long. Trimming took 7 bases from V and 3 from J, leaving 18 bases between them. Source material: peripheral blood. The sequence came from a woman between 25 and 40 years old with COVID-19, enrolled during active disease. The chain carries TRBV29-1 and TRBJ1-2; a weak D match, TRBD1 (6 bases). CDR3 DNA: TGCAGCGCCCGAGGGGGGGCGAGTGACTATGGCTACACCTTC. Its protein is CSARGGASDYGYTF.